These 27 T cell receptor beta chains were sequenced from one sample in a study of blood T cell repertoires in COVID-19. The table came from immunoSEQ multiplex PCR; TCRdb's copy has only in-frame clones and leaves some out. Of some 220,000 clones listed, roughly 81% were seen once; the top ten hold under 3.5%. Sequencing was performed on peripheral blood. The receptors originated from a man over 45 who had recovered from COVID-19.

V usage is TRBV28 and J usage is TRBJ2-7; 9 positions match TRBD2. Germline lookup yields CDR1 MDHEN and CDR2 SYDVKM. This CDR3 comprises 14 residues. V gave up 2 bases and J gave up 6 bases; unmatched junction bases: 5. The CDR3 region has the DNA TGTGCCAGCAGTTTAGGGCTAGCGGGGTCCGAGCAGTACTTC. It is translated as CASSLGLAGSEQYF.

The gene calls are TRBV3-1 (or the pseudogene TRBV3-2) and TRBJ2-5; D unclear. V shed 0 bases and J shed 3 bases, with 8 bases lying between them. The germline V gene has CDR1 LGHDT and CDR2 YNNKEL (reference sequence). The CDR3 covers 14 residues. CDR3 in amino acids: CASSQDLNKETQYF. CDR3 DNA sequence: TGTGCCAGCAGCCAAGATCTTAATAAAGAGACCCAGTACTTC.

The genes are TRBV5-1 and TRBJ2-5, with TRBD2 as a possible D gene (7 bases). Between the trimmed V and J ends, which lost 6 bases and 6 bases, there was a span of 12 bases. Germline assignment: CDR1 SGHRS and CDR2 YFSETQ. The CDR3 length is 12 residues. CDR3 sequence (DNA): TGCGCCAGCAAAGGGGGAGGGAAGACCCAGTACTTC. Residues: CASKGGGKTQYF.

The V and J genes are TRBV18 and TRBJ2-6; D may be TRBD2 (5 bases). This CDR3 has 16 amino acids. V lost 3 bases, J lost 2 bases, and 11 bases lay in between. Looked up from germline, CDR1 is KGHSH and CDR2 is LQKENI. CDR3 amino acids: CASSPERSPGANVLTF. CDR3 sequence (DNA): TGTGCCAGCTCACCCGAGCGGAGCCCTGGGGCCAACGTCCTGACTTTC.

A single count supports this clone. The chain has TRBV5-1 and TRBJ2-2, with 8 bases fitting TRBD1. Trimming cost V 3 bases and J 3 bases; bases outside gene matches: 4. From germline, CDR1 is SGHRS and CDR2 YFSETQ. This CDR3 comprises 15 residues. The CDR3 coding sequence is TGCGCCAGCAGCTGGGGACAGGATTACACCGGGGAGCTGTTTTTT. It is translated as CASSWGQDYTGELFF.

The chain combines TRBV28 with TRBJ1-2, with 8 bases matching TRBD1. Germline loops: CDR1 MDHEN, CDR2 SYDVKM. With 7 bases clipped from V and 4 bases from J, the junction kept 8 bases outside the gene matches. There are 14 residues in the CDR3. CDR3 bases: TGTGCCAGCACTACAGGGGGGGGCCCCTATGGCTACACCTTC. Residues: CASTTGGGPYGYTF.

This chain uses TRBV15 with TRBJ1-2, with TRBD1 as a possible D gene (6 bases). The V gene's germline CDR1 is LNHNV and CDR2 YYDKDF (reference sequence). The CDR3 is made up of 15 amino acids. The V and J ends lost 3 bases and 3 bases respectively, with 14 bases between them. CDR3 nucleotides: TGTGCCACCAGCAGGGCCCAGGGGAGAGACTATGGCTACACCTTC. Encoded protein: CATSRAQGRDYGYTF.

This rearrangement joins TRBV24-1 to TRBJ2-3; the match to TRBD1 covers 9 bases. After removal of 2 bases from V and 4 bases from J, the junction contained 6 bases not matched to a gene. The CDR3 loop spans 16 amino acids. Germline V CDR1 and CDR2: KGHDR, SFDVKD. The CDR3 region has the DNA TGTGCCACCAGTGATTCGCCGGGACAGGGTCCAGATACGCAGTATTTT. Its translation is CATSDSPGQGPDTQYF.

The V call is TRBV10-2, the J call TRBJ2-1, with 9 bases aligning to TRBD2. With V trimmed by 7 bases and J by 2 bases, 6 bases remained unmatched. The CDR3 sequence is 15 residues long. Germline V gene sequence: CDR1 WSHSY, CDR2 SAAADI. CDR3 residues: CASTVAGEPYNEQFF. CDR3 nucleotide sequence: TGCGCCAGCACGGTAGCGGGAGAGCCCTACAATGAGCAGTTCTTC.

V usage is TRBV11-2 and J usage is TRBJ2-3, with 12 nucleotides matching TRBD2. V lost 0 bases to trimming and J lost 9 bases; unmatched junction nucleotides: 13. CDR3 length: 18 residues. CDR1 and CDR2 from the germline V gene are SGHAT and FQNNGV. CDR3 sequence: CASSLDLGLAGSGVTQYF. The CDR3, as DNA: TGTGCCAGCAGCTTAGATCTTGGACTAGCGGGGTCGGGCGTGACGCAGTATTTT.

The chain carries TRBV7-8 and TRBJ2-7; TRBD1 agrees at 7 bases. This CDR3 has 16 amino acids. Trimming took 1 base from V and 7 from J; bases not matched to a gene: 13. Germline V gene sequence: CDR1 SGHVS, CDR2 FQNEAQ. For the CDR3, the DNA is TGTGCCAGCAGCTTAGTCGGCCCCACAGGGGCGCGGGAGCAGTACTTC. Amino acid sequence: CASSLVGPTGAREQYF.

The gene calls are TRBV4-1 and TRBJ2-1; D gene uncertain. Trimming pared 1 base from V and 6 bases from J, leaving 16 bases between. Germline CDR1 and CDR2: MGHRA and YSYEKL. CDR3 length: 16 residues. The chain's CDR3 is CASSQAGAGLFNEQFF. The CDR3 DNA follows: TGCGCCAGCAGCCAAGCAGGTGCAGGTCTATTCAATGAGCAGTTCTTC.

J is TRBJ2-1 and V is TRBV6-5; 7 bases match TRBD1. The CDR3 length is 14 residues. The germline gives CDR1 MNHEY, CDR2 SVGAGI. J was trimmed by 6 bases and V by 6 bases; bases with no gene match: 8. The CDR3 spells CASRAGTVPNEQFF. The CDR3 DNA reads as TGTGCCAGCAGGGCCGGGACAGTTCCCAATGAGCAGTTCTTC.

The rearrangement uses TRBV30 and TRBJ2-7; D is perhaps TRBD1 (6 bases). The germline gives CDR1 GTSNPN, CDR2 SVGIG (reference sequence). CDR3 length equals 12 residues. V dropped 3 bases and J dropped 3 bases, with 9 bases sitting between them. CDR3 in DNA: TGTGCCTGGAGCCTACAGGGCTACGAGCAGTACTTC. Protein: CAWSLQGYEQYF.

Remarks on this clone: Different DNA sequences within this sample yield the same CDR3. This sequence joins TRBV7-7 and TRBJ2-2; 9 bases match TRBD1. CDR1 is SSHAT and CDR2 is FNYEAQ in the germline V gene (reference sequence). The CDR3 spans 16 residues. V was clipped by 5 bases and J by 1 base; unmatched bases: 5. The DNA of the CDR3 is TGTGCCAGCAGCCTCACAGGGGGCCTGAACACCGGGGAGCTGTTTTTT. It encodes CASSLTGGLNTGELFF. Supplemented by reference TRBV7-7 and TRBJ2-2, the full variable domain reads GAGVSQSPRYKVTKRGQDVTLRCDPISSHATLYWYQQALGQGPEFLTYFNYEAQPDKSGLPSDRFSAERPEGSISTLTIQRTEQRDSAMYRCASSLTGGLNTGELFFGEGSRLTVL.

This sequence joins TRBV20-1 and TRBJ2-1; TRBD2 aligns across 12 bases. Germline assignment: CDR1 DFQATT and CDR2 SNEGSKA (reference sequence). The CDR3 has 16 residues. J lost 3 bases, V lost 3 bases, and 6 bases had no gene match. Here the CDR3 DNA reads TGCAGTGCTAGTGCCAGACTAGCGGGAGTCTACAATGAGCAGTTCTTC. It specifies CSASARLAGVYNEQFF.

The chain employs TRBV18 and TRBJ1-5; D unresolved. The CDR3 loop spans 13 amino acids. Trimming stripped 3 bases from V and 5 bases from J, with 8 bases between. Germline V gene sequence: CDR1 KGHSH, CDR2 LQKENI. The CDR3 DNA reads as TGTGCCAGCTCACCCAGGAACGATCAGCCCCAGCATTTT. Its translation: CASSPRNDQPQHF.

This sequence joins TRBV15 and TRBJ1-1; D might be TRBD1 (6 bases). Trimming took off 2 bases at V and 2 bases at J, with 15 bases between the two ends. The CDR3 is 16 residues long. Germline CDR1 reads LNHNV; CDR2 reads YYDKDF (reference sequence). CDR3 amino acids: CATSRLRGTSNTEAFF. The CDR3 DNA sequence: TGTGCCACCAGCAGACTACGTGGGACATCCAACACTGAAGCTTTCTTT.

CDR3: CASSAPPQGEPGNYGYTF. CDR3 nucleotide sequence: TGTGCCAGCAGCGCCCCACCCCAAGGTGAGCCAGGCAACTATGGCTACACCTTC. V usage is TRBV9 and J usage is TRBJ1-2; D gene unclear. This CDR3 is built from 18 residues. Germline values: CDR1 SGDLS, CDR2 YYNGEE. Deletions cut 3 bases from V and 2 bases from J, with 23 bases between.

The chain recombines TRBV19 with TRBJ2-1, with D maybe TRBD1 (6 bases). Germline assignment: CDR1 LNHDA and CDR2 SQIVND (reference sequence). With 5 bases removed from V and 0 bases from J, the gap between germline ends came to 14 bases. CDR3 length: 16 amino acids. The CDR3 nucleotides read TGTGCCAGTAGTCCTGGGACATCGAGCTCCTACAATGAGCAGTTCTTC. Its translation: CASSPGTSSSYNEQFF. Full variable domain (missing parts from reference TRBV19 and TRBJ2-1): DGGITQSPKYLFRKEGQNVTLSCEQNLNHDAMYWYRQDPGQGLRLIYYSQIVNDFQKGDIAEGYSVSREKKESFPLTVTSAQKNPTAFYLCASSPGTSSSYNEQFFGPGTRLTVL.

This chain uses TRBV2 with TRBJ2-7, with D tentatively TRBD2 (6 bases). The CDR3 loop spans 14 amino acids. Germline V gives CDR1 SNHLY, CDR2 FYNNEI. Trimming left V 7 bases short and J 2 bases short, with 15 bases between. This CDR3 is CASKRASETYEQYF. DNA for the CDR3: TGTGCCAGCAAACGGGCTAGCGAGACCTACGAGCAGTACTTC.

The chain uses TRBV5-1 and TRBJ2-5; 7 bases are shared with TRBD1. The ends lost 0 bases at V and 4 bases at J; junction bases unmatched: 12. The CDR3 contains 17 residues. Germline V lookup: CDR1 SGHRS, CDR2 YFSETQ. The CDR3 coding sequence is TGCGCCAGCAGCTTGGCCACTAGAGGGGGCAAGATAGAGACCCAGTACTTC. It encodes CASSLATRGGKIETQYF.

The gene calls are TRBV4-1 and TRBJ2-7; maybe TRBD2 (7 bases). CDR3 length: 16 residues. V was shortened by 0 bases and J by 4 bases, with 16 bases between the two germline ends. Germline V gene data show CDR1 as MGHRA and CDR2 as YSYEKL. CDR3 sequence (DNA): TGCGCCAGCAGCCAAGAACCCGGGGGGCAGAGGTACGAGCAGTACTTC. Translation gives CASSQEPGGQRYEQYF.

This chain connects TRBV18 to TRBJ2-6; tentative D call: TRBD1 (6 bases). Trimming left V 3 bases short and J 2 bases short, with 14 bases between. The germline V gene has CDR1 KGHSH and CDR2 LQKENI. The length of the CDR3 is 17 residues. CDR3 loop: CASSPVTGTAGANVLTF. The CDR3 DNA follows: TGTGCCAGCTCACCGGTCACAGGGACGGCTGGGGCCAACGTCCTGACTTTC.

The V gene is TRBV29-1, the J gene TRBJ2-3; TRBD1 aligns across 7 bases. The CDR3 covers 14 residues. V shed 3 bases and J 6 bases; nucleotides not matched to a gene: 9. The germline CDR1 and CDR2 sequences are SQVTM and ANQGSEA. The CDR3 nucleotides read TGCAGCGTTGACGGGTCGACAGGGCCCGATACGCAGTATTTT. Translation gives CSVDGSTGPDTQYF.

V is TRBV7-8 and J is TRBJ2-2; 9 positions agree with TRBD2. Germline loops: CDR1 SGHVS, CDR2 FQNEAQ. V shed 5 bases, J shed 3 bases, and the junction held 7 bases outside the gene matches. The CDR3 is 16 amino acids. This CDR3 is CASSQTLAGYTGELFF. Here the CDR3 DNA reads TGTGCCAGCAGCCAAACTCTAGCGGGGTACACCGGGGAGCTGTTTTTT.

With respect to this clone: Other DNA sequences in the same sample also yield this CDR3. The V and J genes are TRBV28 and TRBJ1-5; 7 positions agree with TRBD1. Germline V gives CDR1 MDHEN, CDR2 SYDVKM. The CDR3 is 13 amino acids. The ends lost 6 bases at V and 2 bases at J; junction bases unmatched: 1. The CDR3 is CASRGTGNQPQHF. The CDR3 bases are TGTGCCAGCAGAGGGACAGGCAATCAGCCCCAGCATTTT.